The 20 T cell receptor beta chains listed next were all sequenced from one sample in a study of cytomegalovirus exposure and HLA in healthy donors. The PCR employed 60 Vbeta primers together with 13 Jbeta primers. Data came from immunoSEQ multiplex PCR; TCRdb stores just in-frame clones and leaves some out. Among about 200,000 clones listed, roughly 80% were seen once. Sample: PBMCs. These receptors were obtained from a girl under 18 in good health and CMV-seronegative.

The chain combines TRBV27 with TRBJ1-1; possible D gene TRBD1, 5 bases. V was cut by 4 bases and J by 5 bases, with 11 bases left in between. This CDR3 has 13 residues. Germline loops: CDR1 MNHEY, CDR2 SMNVEV (reference sequence). The CDR3 reads CASSWGSLTEAFF. The CDR3 DNA reads as TGTGCCAGCAGTTGGGGCAGTCTTACTGAAGCTTTCTTT.

The chain has TRBV4-1 and TRBJ1-5; weak D call: TRBD1 (5 bases). CDR1 and CDR2 (germline): MGHRA, YSYEKL. This CDR3 has 13 residues. The germline V and J ends were trimmed by 0 bases and 9 bases, with 9 bases remaining between them. In DNA, the CDR3 is TGCGCCAGCAGCCAAGATTGGGGCGGGCCCCAGCATTTT. Translation gives CASSQDWGGPQHF.

This chain links TRBV9 with TRBJ2-5; D might be TRBD2 (6 bases). Germline-derived CDR1 and CDR2 are SGDLS and YYNGEE. Trimming cost V 4 bases and J 0 bases, with 16 bases left between them. The CDR3 is 16 amino acids. CDR3 protein: CASSREGRSYQETQYF. The CDR3 DNA follows: TGTGCCAGCAGCAGGGAAGGGAGGAGCTACCAAGAGACCCAGTACTTC.

This chain connects TRBV11-3 to TRBJ2-5, with 10 bases that match TRBD2. Losses at the gene ends were 3 bases for V and 2 bases for J; bases not matched to a gene: 6. The CDR3 loop spans 16 amino acids. The germline gives CDR1 SGHNT, CDR2 YENEEA. The CDR3 nucleotides read TGTGCCAGCAGCTTTCGACTAGCGGGTATACAAGAGACCCAGTACTTC. Translation gives CASSFRLAGIQETQYF.

The V gene is TRBV7-3, the J gene TRBJ2-3, with 10 bases lining up with TRBD2. CDR3 length: 15 residues. After removal of 5 bases from V and 2 bases from J, the junction contained 4 bases not matched to a gene. Germline V CDR1 and CDR2: SGHTA, FQGTGA. CDR3 sequence: CASSPSGSVTDTQYF. CDR3 nucleotides: TGTGCCAGCAGCCCTAGCGGGAGTGTCACAGATACGCAGTATTTT.

V gene TRBV10-2 combines with J gene TRBJ1-2; no firm D call. The V gene's germline CDR1 is WSHSY and CDR2 SAAADI. Trimming removed 0 bases from V and 3 bases from J, with 11 bases in between. The CDR3 length is 15 residues. The chain's CDR3 is CASSESRSKDYGYTF. CDR3 coding DNA: TGCGCCAGCAGTGAGTCGAGGTCGAAAGACTATGGCTACACCTTC.

The gene calls are TRBV28 and TRBJ1-5; the D gene is possibly TRBD1 (5 bases). This CDR3 has 14 amino acids. The V gene's germline CDR1 is MDHEN and CDR2 SYDVKM. V lost 3 bases to trimming and J lost 2 bases, with 8 bases between them. The CDR3: CASSFRVGNQPQHF. The CDR3 DNA is TGTGCCAGCAGTTTCAGGGTTGGCAATCAGCCCCAGCATTTT.

The chain uses TRBV19 and TRBJ2-1, with TRBD1 matching 9 bases. J gave up 8 bases and V 6 bases, and 11 bases lay outside the gene matches. This CDR3 has 15 amino acids. Germline V gene sequence: CDR1 LNHDA, CDR2 SQIVND (reference sequence). CDR3 in amino acids: CASRVGTGRRDEQFF. In nucleotides, the CDR3 is TGTGCCAGTAGGGTGGGGACAGGGCGTAGGGATGAGCAGTTCTTC.

V is TRBV27 and J is TRBJ2-1, with D maybe TRBD1 (6 bases). There are 14 residues in the CDR3. The germline CDR1 and CDR2 sequences are MNHEY and SMNVEV (reference sequence). V lost 6 bases to trimming and J lost 3 bases, with 12 bases between them. CDR3 region: CASRLDSRYNEQFF. DNA of the CDR3: TGTGCCAGCAGGTTGGACAGCCGCTACAATGAGCAGTTCTTC.

CDR3: CASTLSPPGGLTDTQYF. CDR3 coding DNA: TGTGCCAGCACCCTGTCCCCTCCGGGGGGTTTAACAGATACGCAGTATTTT. This chain connects TRBV7-6 to TRBJ2-3; 7 nucleotides match TRBD2. This CDR3 region has 17 residues. Germline CDR1 SGHVS, CDR2 FNYEAQ. V lost 7 bases and J lost 3; bases outside the gene matches: 16. Variable domain in full (rest from reference TRBV7-6 and TRBJ2-3): GAGVSQSPRYKVTKRGQDVALRCDPISGHVSLYWYRQALGQGPEFLTYFNYEAQQDKSGLPNDRFSAERPEGSISTLTIQRTEQRDSAMYRCASTLSPPGGLTDTQYFGPGTRLTVL.

The chain is built from TRBV6-5 and TRBJ1-4; 7 bases map to TRBD1. This CDR3 has 15 residues. Trimming at V came to 0 bases and at J to 13 bases, leaving 11 bases not matched to a gene. From germline, CDR1 is MNHEY and CDR2 SVGAGI. The CDR3 is CASSYSDEGGGRLFF. DNA of the CDR3: TGTGCCAGCAGTTACTCAGATGAAGGGGGCGGAAGACTGTTTTTT.

This chain's CDR3 is CGTGRGNQPQHF. The CDR3 nucleotides read TGTGGGACAGGGCGAGGCAATCAGCCCCAGCATTTT. This chain connects TRBV28 to TRBJ1-5, with 8 bases lining up with TRBD1. The CDR3 totals 12 residues. Germline assignment: CDR1 MDHEN and CDR2 SYDVKM.

This clone was detected once. The same CDR3 can be traced to other DNA sequences in this sample. The V and J genes are TRBV7-9 and TRBJ1-1, with 7 bases aligning to TRBD1. This CDR3 contains 14 residues. Germline-derived CDR1 and CDR2 are SEHNR and FQNEAQ (reference sequence). The V segment lost 7 bases and the J segment 10 bases; nucleotides outside the gene matches: 15. CDR3 DNA: TGTGCCAGCAAATACGGGGCAGGGGGGACAGTAGCTTTCTTT. This encodes CASKYGAGGTVAFF.

The rearrangement links TRBV4-3 to TRBJ1-2, with TRBD1 identical over 7 bases. Unmatched junction bases numbered 3, after V lost 0 bases and J lost 5 bases. The CDR3 has 14 residues. Germline CDR1 LGHNA, CDR2 YSLEER. CDR3 coding DNA: TGCGCCAGCAGCCAAGATGGCAGGGGGTATGGCTACACCTTC. Its translation: CASSQDGRGYGYTF.

Written as DNA, the CDR3 is TGCAGTGGGGGGCCGAAAAACATTCAGTACTTC. Encoded protein: CSGGPKNIQYF. The chain carries TRBV20-1 and TRBJ2-4; a weak D match, TRBD1 (6 bases). The CDR3 covers 11 residues. The V and J ends lost 7 bases and 4 bases respectively, with 8 bases between them. CDR1 and CDR2 (germline): DFQATT, SNEGSKA (reference sequence).

This clone has just a few counts. The V and J genes are TRBV7-2 and TRBJ1-1; 9 bases line up with TRBD1. CDR1 SGHTA and CDR2 FQGNSA come from the germline V gene. Trimming at V came to 5 bases and at J to 6 bases, leaving 13 bases not matched to a gene. There are 16 residues in the CDR3. DNA for the CDR3: TGTGCCAGCAGCACAATCTCACAGGGGGCGGGGGCTGAAGCTTTCTTT. Its protein is CASSTISQGAGAEAFF. Based on the CDR3 plus reference TRBV7-2 and TRBJ1-1, the full variable domain is GAGVSQSPSNKVTEKGKDVELRCDPISGHTALYWYRQSLGQGLEFLIYFQGNSAPDKSGLPSDRFSAERTGGSVSTLTIQRTQQEDSAVYLCASSTISQGAGAEAFFGQGTRLTVV.

This chain joins TRBV19 and TRBJ2-2, with TRBD1 matching 10 bases. Germline V gene data show CDR1 as LNHDA and CDR2 as SQIVND (reference sequence). The CDR3 extends over 17 amino acids. The trim removed 3 bases at V and 9 bases at J, leaving 13 bases unmatched. The CDR3 coding sequence is TGTGCCAGTAGTATCTCATTTGGGACAGGGGAAGTCTGGGAGCTGTTTTTT. This sequence encodes CASSISFGTGEVWELFF.

This clone has a single count. The chain carries TRBV4-2 and TRBJ1-6; tentatively, D is TRBD1 (5 bases). This CDR3 spans 16 amino acids. V was clipped by 5 bases and J by 10 bases, with 21 bases between them. CDR1 LGHNA and CDR2 YNFKEQ come from the germline V gene. The CDR3 spells CASSNTGYRQGSPLHF. The CDR3 coding sequence is TGTGCCAGCAGCAATACAGGTTACAGACAAGGGTCACCCCTCCACTTT.

This clone is a singleton in its sample. The chain recombines TRBV28 with TRBJ1-2; D possibly corresponds to TRBD1 (6 bases). The germline V gene encodes CDR1 MDHEN and CDR2 SYDVKM. Deletions cut 3 bases from V and 4 bases from J, with 21 bases between. This CDR3 contains 17 residues. CDR3 amino acids: CASSFENRWGPSYGYTF. CDR3 DNA sequence: TGTGCCAGCAGTTTTGAGAACAGGTGGGGGCCTTCCTATGGCTACACCTTC.

The chain has TRBV5-8 and TRBJ1-4; the D gene is possibly TRBD1 (5 bases). Trimming pared 4 bases from V and 0 bases from J, leaving 16 bases between. The CDR3 runs 17 residues. Per germline, CDR1 SGHTS and CDR2 YDEGEE. The CDR3 sequence is CASSPVGATATNEKLFF. In DNA form, the CDR3 reads TGTGCCAGCAGCCCTGTTGGGGCGACTGCAACTAATGAAAAACTGTTTTTT.